Following are 11 T cell receptor beta chains from one sample sequenced in a study of T cell changes during pregnancy in multiple sclerosis. The protocol was immunoSEQ multiplex PCR, while the TCRdb copy is restricted to in-frame clones and leaves out a portion. The sample shows under 55,000 clones, 92% of them seen only once. The input for sequencing was CD4+ T cells from peripheral blood mononuclear cells, taken after pregnancy. The receptors shown here come from a female donor in good health, enrolled as a control in a pregnancy study.

The chain has TRBV5-3 and TRBJ1-5; the D gene is possibly TRBD1 (5 bases). TRBV5-3 is filed as an ORF, its function uncertain. There are 16 residues in the CDR3. Trimming removed 8 bases at V and 0 bases at J, with 18 bases between. This CDR3 is CAREGLGTYSNQPQHF. The CDR3 DNA sequence: TGTGCCAGGGAGGGGCTTGGTACGTATAGCAATCAGCCCCAGCATTTT.

This CDR3 reads CASSLPQTGISNYGYTF. The CDR3 coding sequence is TGCGCCAGCAGCTTGCCCCAGACAGGGATATCTAACTATGGCTACACCTTC. The chain combines TRBV5-1 with TRBJ1-2, with 7 nucleotides matching TRBD1. The CDR3 runs to 17 residues. Trimming took 1 base from V and 0 from J; bases not matched to a gene: 9. Germline CDR1 reads SGHRS; CDR2 reads YFSETQ.

The V call is TRBV18, the J call TRBJ1-2; D remains ambiguous. In germline, CDR1 is KGHSH, CDR2 LQKENI. Deletions cut 6 bases from V and 1 base from J, with 9 bases between. This CDR3 comprises 13 residues. DNA for the CDR3: TGTGCCAGCTCCTTCGACAATAACTATGGCTACACCTTC. Its translation: CASSFDNNYGYTF.

CDR3 sequence reads: CASSRAQAYEQYF. DNA of the CDR3: TGTGCCAGCTCACGAGCCCAGGCCTACGAGCAGTACTTC. The chain uses TRBV18 and TRBJ2-7, with D unresolved. The CDR3 has 13 residues. V was pared by 4 bases and J by 2 bases, with 9 bases between. Germline loops: CDR1 KGHSH, CDR2 LQKENI.

This rearrangement joins TRBV28 to TRBJ1-4; D perhaps matches TRBD1 (5 bases). V was trimmed by 2 bases and J by 8 bases, leaving 18 bases between them. The CDR3 extends over 16 amino acids. In germline, CDR1 is MDHEN, CDR2 SYDVKM. CDR3 coding DNA: TGTGCCAGCAGTTTAGATGGGGGGGTTTGGAGCGAAAAACTGTTTTTT. It translates to CASSLDGGVWSEKLFF. The variable domain in full, completed from reference TRBV28 and TRBJ1-4, reads DVKVTQSSRYLVKRTGEKVFLECVQDMDHENMFWYRQDPGLGLRLIYFSYDVKMKEKGDIPEGYSVSREKKERFSLILESASTNQTSMYLCASSLDGGVWSEKLFFGSGTQLSVL.

The chain is built from TRBV6-5 and TRBJ2-7; 9 nucleotides agree with TRBD2. CDR1 MNHEY and CDR2 SVGAGI come from the germline V gene. Trimming removed 6 bases from V and 7 bases from J; junction bases left unmatched: 13. This CDR3 region has 15 residues. The CDR3 region has the DNA TGTGCCAGCAGAAGGTCGCTGGCTAGCGGGATGGAGCAGTACTTC. This translates into CASRRSLASGMEQYF.

The chain carries TRBV10-3 and TRBJ2-1; 10 bases are a match to TRBD2. V lost 4 bases, J lost 1 base, and 10 bases stayed unmatched. The germline V gene encodes CDR1 ENHRY and CDR2 SYGVKD. The CDR3 sequence is 18 residues long. As DNA, the CDR3 is TGTGCCATCAGTGTGTTCGGGGTAGCGGGGGGTTCCTACAATGAGCAGTTCTTC. Amino acids: CAISVFGVAGGSYNEQFF.

The chain recombines TRBV6-5 with TRBJ2-3, with a tentative D call TRBD2 (6 bases). Per the germline V gene, CDR1 is MNHEY and CDR2 is SVGAGI. Deletions cut 6 bases from V and 7 bases from J, with 17 bases between. The CDR3 extends over 14 amino acids. The CDR3 sequence is CASSPAGKVHTQYF. Written as DNA, the CDR3 is TGTGCCAGCAGCCCCGCGGGGAAAGTACATACGCAGTATTTT.

The chain uses TRBV11-2 and TRBJ1-1; D unclear. The CDR3 totals 14 residues. Germline CDR1 and CDR2: SGHAT and FQNNGV. Trimming stripped 5 bases from V and 5 bases from J, with 15 bases between. CDR3 sequence: CASSPGVHGTEAFF. The DNA of the CDR3 is TGTGCCAGCAGCCCCGGGGTTCACGGGACTGAAGCTTTCTTT. The full variable domain, with the rest looked up from reference TRBV11-2 and TRBJ1-1, is EAGVAQSPRYKIIEKRQSVAFWCNPISGHATLYWYQQILGQGPKLLIQFQNNGVVDDSQLPKDRFSAERLKGVDSTLKIQPAKLEDSAVYLCASSPGVHGTEAFFGQGTRLTVV.

CDR3 loop: CASSLGGWTEAFF. In DNA form, the CDR3 reads TGTGCCAGCAGCTTAGGGGGCTGGACTGAAGCTTTCTTT. V gene TRBV7-9 combines with J gene TRBJ1-1; TRBD1 is a possible D gene (5 bases). This CDR3 has 13 residues. CDR1 and CDR2 (germline): SEHNR, FQNEAQ (reference sequence). Trimming stripped 1 base from V and 5 bases from J, with 8 bases between.

The CDR3 DNA reads as TGTGCCTGGAGACAGCCAAATAACTATGGCTACACCTTC. As protein: CAWRQPNNYGYTF. The chain couples TRBV30 to TRBJ1-2; unclear D gene. This CDR3 region has 13 residues. Between the trimmed V and J ends, which lost 3 bases and 1 base, there was a span of 9 bases. Germline CDR1 is GTSNPN and CDR2 is SVGIG (reference sequence).